The text below deals with one TCR beta chain. Antigen specificity is unknown. This specimen belongs to a study of cytomegalovirus exposure and HLA in healthy donors. Study findings and constraints: Some 17,000 TCR beta sequences were associated with HLA alleles at 0.05 false discovery rate in a later analysis. Researchers reportedly found TCR beta sequences accurately predicted most subjects' HLA-A and HLA-B alleles. Compared with the approximately 680-donor mean, an Asian-associated ancestry cluster reportedly had fewer N-insertions, according to a later analysis. Available immune exposure information was restricted to CMV serostatus only.

Germline CDR1 reads MNHEY; CDR2 reads SVGAGI. CDR3 length: 14 amino acids. V gave up 3 bases and J gave up 2 bases; unmatched junction bases: 4. The PCR had 60 Vbeta and 13 Jbeta primers. TCRdb keeps only in-frame clones here, not all; method: immunoSEQ multiplex PCR. Of a few hundred thousand clones listed, approximately 90% are singletons. The specimen was PBMCs. This receptor was obtained from a woman between 18 and 30 years old in good health and CMV-seronegative. The V call is TRBV6-5, the J call TRBJ2-7, with TRBD2 matching 7 bases. The DNA of the CDR3 is TGTGCCAGCAGTTATCGCCTAGCGGCCTACGAGCAGTACTTC. It specifies CASSYRLAAYEQYF.